The clone carrying this T cell receptor beta chain was picked up one time. As yet, its antigen is unknown. The assay was immunoSEQ multiplex PCR, and TCRdb's table has in-frame clones only and misses some. This sample has about 130,000 clones; around 94% occur once, and the top ten carry 6.6%. The record originates from a study of T cell responses to AZD1222 COVID-19 vaccine. Germline V CDR1 and CDR2: MNHEY, SMNVEV (reference sequence). The ends were cut back, 5 bases at V and 7 bases at J, with 15 bases in the middle. The CDR3 covers 13 residues. Findings and caveats of the study: Clonal diversity was possibly underestimated; the donors were predominantly white British and more often female.

J is TRBJ2-7 and V is TRBV27; D not resolved. The receptor comes from an adult in good health. The specimen comprised peripheral blood, sampled on day 0 of AZD1222 vaccination. CDR3 protein: CASSPRRTREQYF. The CDR3 nucleotides read TGTGCCAGCAGTCCCCGCCGGACGAGGGAGCAGTACTTC.